This TCR beta chain was captured by sequencing in a study of OX40 agonist ivuxolimab in advanced cancers. The overall study: Dose-escalation patients were diagnosed with hepatocellular carcinoma, melanoma, renal cell cancer or head and neck cancer. Three partial responders included one hepatocellular carcinoma patient and two cutaneous melanoma patients. Checkpoint inhibitors had been given previously to 40% of patients.

This clone was seen once. The antigen is not known. V dropped 4 bases and J dropped 8 bases, with 20 bases sitting between them. Germline CDR1 reads MDHEN; CDR2 reads SYDVKM. The length of the CDR3 is 16 residues. Regarding the study as a whole: In the 0.1-3.0 mg/kg groups, partial responders showed among the lowest expansion.

Sequencing used immunoSEQ multiplex PCR; TCRdb keeps in-frame clones, though not all of them. The repertoire holds 60,000 to 65,000 clones, with around 93% as singletons. The receptor comes from an adult with an advanced solid tumor such as melanoma, head and neck, liver or kidney cancer. The rearrangement links TRBV28 to TRBJ1-4, with D perhaps TRBD1 (6 bases). The sample was CD4+ or CD8+ T cells sorted from blood, taken in a trial of the OX40 agonist ivuxolimab. CDR3 protein: CASSSAFRSGDEKLFF. Here the CDR3 DNA reads TGTGCCAGCAGTTCCGCATTTAGGTCAGGGGACGAAAAACTGTTTTTT.